The 19 T cell receptor beta chains listed next were all sequenced from one sample in a study of cytomegalovirus exposure and HLA in healthy donors. Measured with immunoSEQ multiplex PCR; TCRdb has only the in-frame clones, and not every one. The table has tens of thousands of clones, approximately 85% seen once; the top ten hold approximately 6.7%. Material: PBMCs. These receptors came from a woman under 40 in good health and CMV-seronegative.

This clone was seen only a few times. The chain combines TRBV28 with TRBJ2-1; D gene uncertain. From germline, CDR1 is MDHEN and CDR2 SYDVKM. The CDR3 contains 14 residues. Trimming removed 5 bases at V and 3 bases at J, with 11 bases between. The CDR3 loop is CASSEPFSYNEQFF. The CDR3 coding sequence is TGTGCCAGCAGTGAGCCTTTTAGCTACAATGAGCAGTTCTTC.

This chain uses TRBV5-1 with TRBJ2-1, with 11 bases aligning to TRBD2. V was pared by 0 bases and J by 8 bases, with 4 bases of the junction left unmatched. CDR3 length: 15 amino acids. Germline V gives CDR1 SGHRS, CDR2 YFSETQ. Here the CDR3 reads CASSLELAGADEQFF. CDR3 nucleotides: TGCGCCAGCAGCTTGGAACTAGCGGGAGCGGATGAGCAGTTCTTC.

As to this clone: Compared with germline, one end of the junction differs, possibly owing to a read error. V is TRBV11-3 and J is TRBJ2-3; maybe TRBD1 (6 bases). Germline V gene sequence: CDR1 SGHNT, CDR2 YENEEA. This CDR3 has 15 residues. CDR3 residues: CASSTGKGDTDTQYF. CDR3 coding DNA: TGCGCCAGCAGCACAGGAAAGGGGGACACAGATACGCAGTATTTT.

The V call is TRBV10-3, the J call TRBJ2-7; D unclear. The V end lost 1 base, the J end lost 0 bases, and 10 bases lay between the germline ends. Germline loops: CDR1 ENHRY, CDR2 SYGVKD. The CDR3 has 15 amino acids. The chain's CDR3 is CAISELSSSSYEQYF. The CDR3 DNA reads TGTGCCATCAGTGAGTTAAGCTCGAGCTCCTACGAGCAGTACTTC.

This chain connects TRBV28 to TRBJ2-5; TRBD1 aligns across 8 bases. With 4 bases clipped from V and 0 bases from J, the junction kept 7 bases outside the gene matches. The CDR3 is 16 amino acids. The germline V gene encodes CDR1 MDHEN and CDR2 SYDVKM. The DNA for the CDR3 is TGTGCCAGCAGTTCCGGACAGGGAACGTACCAAGAGACCCAGTACTTC. Residues: CASSSGQGTYQETQYF.

V usage is TRBV6-6 and J usage is TRBJ2-3, with TRBD2 matching 13 bases. This CDR3 is built from 16 residues. Trimming removed 4 bases from V and 13 bases from J; junction bases left unmatched: 14. The germline V gene has CDR1 MNHNY and CDR2 SVGAGI (reference sequence). The chain's CDR3 is CASSSTRGTSGNEKYF. The CDR3 DNA sequence: TGTGCCAGCAGTTCAACTCGCGGGACTAGCGGGAATGAAAAGTATTTT.

This chain joins TRBV5-1 and TRBJ2-3; D remains ambiguous. V shed 0 bases and J shed 0 bases, with 14 bases lying between them. Germline V lookup: CDR1 SGHRS, CDR2 YFSETQ. The CDR3 totals 17 residues. CDR3 residues: CASSLASLTTSTDTQYF. In nucleotides, the CDR3 is TGCGCCAGCAGCTTGGCCTCTCTAACTACTAGCACAGATACGCAGTATTTT.

DNA of the CDR3: TGTGCCAGCAGCTGGGGGGAGCCCCAGCATTTT. This encodes CASSWGEPQHF. The chain couples TRBV28 to TRBJ1-5; maybe TRBD1 (5 bases). Germline V gives CDR1 MDHEN, CDR2 SYDVKM. The V and J ends lost 6 bases and 8 bases respectively, with 8 bases between them. The CDR3 contains 11 residues.

The chain combines TRBV7-2 with TRBJ1-1; D unclear. The CDR3 length is 14 residues. V lost 6 bases and J lost 1, with 12 bases in between. Germline CDR1 and CDR2: SGHTA and FQGNSA. CDR3 nucleotide sequence: TGTGCCAGCAGTCAACCACTCACGAACACTGAAGCTTTCTTT. Protein: CASSQPLTNTEAFF.

The CDR3 sequence: CASSLGLQGTTDTQYF. CDR3 bases: TGCGCCAGCAGCTTGGGCCTACAGGGAACCACAGATACGCAGTATTTT. J is TRBJ2-3 and V is TRBV5-1; weak D call: TRBD1 (6 bases). The CDR3 is 16 amino acids. V dropped 0 bases and J dropped 2 bases, with 13 bases sitting between them. From germline, CDR1 is SGHRS and CDR2 YFSETQ.

This clone was recorded only once. The chain employs TRBV6-1 and TRBJ1-2; weak D call: TRBD1 (5 bases). V shed 6 bases and J shed 2 bases, with 16 bases lying between them. The CDR3 extends over 15 amino acids. CDR1 is MNHNS and CDR2 is SASEGT in the germline V gene. Here the CDR3 reads CASREVVGVNYGYTF. CDR3 DNA: TGTGCCAGCAGAGAGGTGGTAGGGGTAAACTATGGCTACACCTTC.

This chain connects TRBV27 to TRBJ2-7, with TRBD1 matching 8 bases. Trimming removed 6 bases from V and 3 bases from J; junction bases left unmatched: 7. Germline V gene lookup returns CDR1 MNHEY and CDR2 SMNVEV (reference sequence). CDR3 length: 14 residues. CDR3 nucleotides: TGTGCCAGCAGGGGACAGGACTCGGGCTACGAGCAGTACTTC. Encoded protein: CASRGQDSGYEQYF.

The DNA of the CDR3 is TGTGCCAGTAGTATTGTGGACTCCTCCTACGAGCAGTACTTC. Its translation: CASSIVDSSYEQYF. The chain uses TRBV19 and TRBJ2-7; perhaps TRBD2 as D (5 bases). CDR1 LNHDA and CDR2 SQIVND come from the germline V gene (reference sequence). The CDR3 runs 14 residues. Deletions cut 3 bases from V and 0 bases from J, with 9 bases between.

There are a few counts of this clone. J is TRBJ2-7 and V is TRBV6-1, with D perhaps matching TRBD2 (7 bases). The CDR3 runs to 15 residues. Germline V lookup: CDR1 MNHNS, CDR2 SASEGT. The V end lost 1 base, the J end lost 1 base, and 11 bases lay between the germline ends. The CDR3 sequence is CASSEGGGESYEQYF. The DNA for the CDR3 is TGTGCCAGCAGTGAAGGGGGGGGCGAGTCCTACGAGCAGTACTTC.

There are a few counts of this clone. V usage is TRBV6-5 and J usage is TRBJ2-1; possibly TRBD1 for D (7 bases). Trimming removed 6 bases from V and 5 bases from J, with 14 bases in between. This CDR3 is built from 14 residues. Germline lookup yields CDR1 MNHEY and CDR2 SVGAGI. The CDR3 DNA reads as TGTGCCAGCAGGCCGACAGGGAGGAACAATGAGCAGTTCTTC. Protein sequence: CASRPTGRNNEQFF.

This clone was counted a single time. J is TRBJ1-1 and V is TRBV2; D is uncertain. With 7 bases removed from V and 4 bases from J, the gap between germline ends came to 7 bases. Germline V gene sequence: CDR1 SNHLY, CDR2 FYNNEI. This CDR3 has 11 residues. CDR3 sequence reads: CASKFGTEAFF. Written as DNA, the CDR3 is TGTGCCAGCAAATTCGGCACTGAAGCTTTCTTT.

This chain joins TRBV6-6 and TRBJ2-3; D uncertain. Trimming removed 7 bases from V and 1 base from J, with 6 bases in between. CDR1 MNHNY and CDR2 SVGAGI come from the germline V gene (reference sequence). The CDR3 runs 12 residues. Here the CDR3 reads CASTAGTDTQYF. Written as DNA, the CDR3 is TGTGCCAGCACGGCGGGCACAGATACGCAGTATTTT.

This sequence joins TRBV30 and TRBJ2-1; possibly TRBD2 for D (7 bases). The ends were cut back, 1 base at V and 3 bases at J, with 16 bases in the middle. Germline values: CDR1 GTSNPN, CDR2 SVGIG (reference sequence). This CDR3 spans 16 amino acids. The CDR3 protein is CAWSEGGQYFYNEQFF. In DNA form, the CDR3 reads TGTGCCTGGAGTGAGGGGGGGCAGTACTTCTACAATGAGCAGTTCTTC.

The chain has TRBV4-2 and TRBJ2-3, with TRBD2 matching 14 bases. V lost 3 bases, J lost 0 bases, and 5 bases stayed unmatched. This CDR3 has 18 amino acids. Germline V lookup: CDR1 LGHNA, CDR2 YNFKEQ. The CDR3 DNA reads as TGTGCCAGCAGCCACGGACTAGCGGGAGGTCTGAGCACAGATACGCAGTATTTT. Protein: CASSHGLAGGLSTDTQYF.